This T cell receptor beta chain is from a study of blood T cell repertoires in COVID-19. Study context: Material from acute and convalescent COVID-19 was sourced from the United States, Italy and Spain. PBMCs, B-cell-depleted T cells, or T cells provided the cDNA or gDNA that made up the material.

Looked up from germline, CDR1 is LNHDA and CDR2 is SQIVND (reference sequence). The CDR3 is made up of 14 amino acids. The V and J ends lost 6 bases and 4 bases, in that order; junction bases with no gene match: 8. Methods used by the authors: Estimates of nucleated cell counts were drawn from the amplification of reference gene primers. TCRdb keeps only in-frame clones here, not all; method: immunoSEQ multiplex PCR. V and J calls and clone size are as listed in that table; D and trimming were resolved from the DNA. The sample holds around 62,000 clones; approximately 90% are singletons and the top ten take 3.5% to 5%.

Sequencing was done on a sample of peripheral blood. V is TRBV19 and J is TRBJ2-7, with 8 bases matching TRBD2. The sequence came from a human donor in a cohort sampled during active COVID-19. The CDR3 protein is CASSGTSFRYEQYF. In DNA form, the CDR3 reads TGTGCCAGTAGCGGGACTAGTTTCCGATACGAGCAGTACTTC.